The 13 T cell receptor beta chains presented below share a single source sample, sequenced in a study of cytomegalovirus exposure and HLA in healthy donors (dated by TCRdb to about 2017). Libraries were made using the immunoSEQ multiplex PCR assay. For the multiplex PCR, a mixture combining 60 forward primers for TCR Vbeta segments and 13 reverse primers for TCR Jbeta segments was used. TCRdb obtained this table from immuneACCESS and retained in-frame rearrangements with V and J assigned. These tables miss some clones; where compared with another copy, unresolved V genes account for less than half of the shortfall, and the remainder is unexplained. The sample includes under 200,000 clones, with approximately 85% observed a single time. Together, the top ten hold approximately 9.4% of the sample. The sample was PBMCs. Receptor source: a man younger than 30 in good health and CMV-seropositive.

The chain carries TRBV5-1 and TRBJ1-4; 8 nucleotides match TRBD1. In germline, CDR1 is SGHRS, CDR2 YFSETQ. The CDR3 is made up of 14 amino acids. Losses at the gene ends were 0 bases for V and 8 bases for J; bases not matched to a gene: 3. Here the CDR3 DNA reads TGCGCCAGCAGCTTGGGACAGGGGCAGGAAAAACTGTTTTTT. Its translation is CASSLGQGQEKLFF.

The genes are TRBV7-2 and TRBJ2-3, with TRBD1 matching 11 bases. The CDR3 loop spans 15 amino acids. The germline gives CDR1 SGHTA, CDR2 FQGNSA. The ends lost 1 base at V and 4 bases at J; junction bases unmatched: 1. The CDR3 DNA reads as TGTGCCAGCAGCTTAGGGACAGGGGGCGCAGATACGCAGTATTTT. Protein: CASSLGTGGADTQYF.

The chain combines TRBV7-6 with TRBJ2-1, with 8 positions matching TRBD2. Trimming at V came to 2 bases and at J to 0 bases, leaving 3 bases not matched to a gene. The CDR3 sequence is 16 residues long. Germline values: CDR1 SGHVS, CDR2 FNYEAQ. The CDR3 loop is CASSLSGGVSYNEQFF. CDR3 sequence (DNA): TGTGCCAGCAGCTTAAGCGGGGGCGTCTCCTACAATGAGCAGTTCTTC.

The V gene is TRBV9, the J gene TRBJ2-1, with 7 bases fitting TRBD1. The J segment lost 2 bases and the V segment lost 5 bases, leaving 4 bases of the junction unmatched. The CDR3 loop spans 14 amino acids. Germline CDR1 and CDR2: SGDLS and YYNGEE. This CDR3 is CASRTDRAYNEQFF. The CDR3 nucleotides are TGTGCCAGCAGGACCGACAGGGCCTACAATGAGCAGTTCTTC. Filled out from reference TRBV9 and TRBJ2-1, the complete variable domain reads DSGVTQTPKHLITATGQRVTLRCSPRSGDLSVYWYQQSLDQGLQFLIQYYNGEERAKGNILERFSAQQFPDLHSELNLSSLELGDSALYFCASRTDRAYNEQFFGPGTRLTVL.

The chain has TRBV9 and TRBJ2-3; 8 bases fit TRBD2. Germline assignment: CDR1 SGDLS and CDR2 YYNGEE. The CDR3 length is 14 residues. Trimming took 9 bases from V and 2 from J; bases not matched to a gene: 8. The CDR3 sequence: CATNSGDPTDTQYF. The CDR3, as DNA: TGTGCCACCAATAGCGGGGACCCCACAGATACGCAGTATTTT.

The rearrangement uses TRBV12-5 and TRBJ2-3, with a tentative D call TRBD1 (5 bases). This CDR3 has 15 amino acids. Trimming took off 1 base at V and 0 bases at J, with 8 bases between the two ends. CDR1 LGHNT and CDR2 FRNRAP come from the germline V gene. CDR3 DNA sequence: TGTGCTAGTGGTTTGGGGCAGGGAAGCACAGATACGCAGTATTTT. Residues: CASGLGQGSTDTQYF.

This rearrangement joins TRBV30 to TRBJ1-1, with D perhaps matching TRBD1 (6 bases). Trimming cost V 2 bases and J 7 bases, with 11 bases left between them. Per germline, CDR1 GTSNPN and CDR2 SVGIG (reference sequence). The CDR3 spans 12 residues. This CDR3 is CAWSSDRIEAFF. CDR3 nucleotide sequence: TGTGCCTGGAGTTCGGACAGAATTGAAGCTTTCTTT.

The chain combines TRBV29-1 with TRBJ2-1; unclear D gene. Germline assignment: CDR1 SQVTM and CDR2 ANQGSEA. Between the trimmed V and J ends, which lost 4 bases and 0 bases, there was a span of 7 bases. The CDR3 contains 13 residues. CDR3: CSVGWSSYNEQFF. DNA for the CDR3: TGCAGCGTTGGCTGGAGCTCCTACAATGAGCAGTTCTTC.

J is TRBJ1-2 and V is TRBV25-1; D is possibly TRBD1 (5 bases). The CDR3 has 11 amino acids. V was cut by 11 bases and J by 2 bases, with 9 bases left in between. Germline V CDR1 and CDR2: MGHDK, SYGVNS. In DNA, the CDR3 is TGTGCCTCAGGGTACAACTATGGCTACACCTTC. This translates into CASGYNYGYTF.

The chain is built from TRBV9 and TRBJ2-2; TRBD2 might be the D (5 bases). With 2 bases removed from V and 6 bases from J, the gap between germline ends came to 11 bases. Germline CDR1 SGDLS, CDR2 YYNGEE. The CDR3 sequence is 14 residues long. CDR3 region: CASSVGLPAGELFF. The DNA of the CDR3 is TGTGCCAGCAGCGTCGGACTCCCCGCCGGGGAGCTGTTTTTT. Complete variable domain (other parts from reference TRBV9 and TRBJ2-2): DSGVTQTPKHLITATGQRVTLRCSPRSGDLSVYWYQQSLDQGLQFLIQYYNGEERAKGNILERFSAQQFPDLHSELNLSSLELGDSALYFCASSVGLPAGELFFGEGSRLTVL.

The rearrangement links TRBV19 to TRBJ2-7; 8 bases agree with TRBD1. The V and J ends lost 5 bases and 2 bases, in that order; junction bases with no gene match: 8. The CDR3 runs 15 residues. Germline assignment: CDR1 LNHDA and CDR2 SQIVND (reference sequence). Here the CDR3 DNA reads TGTGCCAGTAGTCCTAGGACAGGGCGAGCCTACGAGCAGTACTTC. Translation: CASSPRTGRAYEQYF.

The chain recombines TRBV10-3 with TRBJ2-5; TRBD2 might be the D (7 bases). CDR1 is ENHRY and CDR2 is SYGVKD in the germline V gene. The CDR3 is made up of 15 amino acids. V lost 6 bases to trimming and J lost 3 bases, with 17 bases between them. CDR3 coding DNA: TGTGCCATCAGCGGGAAGGGGGGGATCGAAGAGACCCAGTACTTC. Its protein product is CAISGKGGIEETQYF.

This clone was observed a single time. J is TRBJ2-3 and V is TRBV6-4, with 9 bases that match TRBD2. The CDR3 spans 15 residues. J was trimmed by 0 bases and V by 3 bases; bases with no gene match: 1. Germline V gene lookup returns CDR1 MRHNA and CDR2 SNTAGT. CDR3 coding DNA: TGTGCCAGCAGTGATAGCGGGGGCAGCACAGATACGCAGTATTTT. This translates into CASSDSGGSTDTQYF.